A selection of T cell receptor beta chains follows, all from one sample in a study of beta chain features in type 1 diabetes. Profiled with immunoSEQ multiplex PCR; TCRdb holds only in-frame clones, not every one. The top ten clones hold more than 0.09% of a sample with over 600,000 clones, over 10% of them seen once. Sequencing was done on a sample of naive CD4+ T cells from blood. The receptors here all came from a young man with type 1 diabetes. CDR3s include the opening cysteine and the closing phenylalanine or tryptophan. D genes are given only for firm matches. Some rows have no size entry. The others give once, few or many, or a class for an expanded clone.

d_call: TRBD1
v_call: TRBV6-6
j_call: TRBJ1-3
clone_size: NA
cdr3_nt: TGTGCCAGCAGTTACGGGACAGGGCTCTCTGGAAACACCATATATTTT
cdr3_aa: CASSYGTGLSGNTIYF

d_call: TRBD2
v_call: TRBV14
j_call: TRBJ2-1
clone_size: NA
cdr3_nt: TGTGCCAGCAGGTTGACTAGCGGGGGGCAATACAATGAGCAGTTCTTC
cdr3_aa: CASRLTSGGQYNEQFF

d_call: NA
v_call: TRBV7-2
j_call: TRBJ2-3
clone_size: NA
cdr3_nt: TGTGCCAGCAGCTCCTTACACGGGTTCACAGATACGCAGTATTTT
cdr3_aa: CASSSLHGFTDTQYF

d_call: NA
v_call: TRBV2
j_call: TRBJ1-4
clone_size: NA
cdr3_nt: TGTGCCAGCAGCCCCAGGGTGGGGGGCGAAAAACTGTTTTTT
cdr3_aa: CASSPRVGGEKLFF

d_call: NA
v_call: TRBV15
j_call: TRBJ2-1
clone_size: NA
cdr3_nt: TGTGCCACCAGCACTCGTGCGGGCTTATCCTACAATGAGCAGTTCTTC
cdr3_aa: CATSTRAGLSYNEQFF

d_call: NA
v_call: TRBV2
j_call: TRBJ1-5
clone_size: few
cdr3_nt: TGTGCCAGCAGTGCAACAGGGACTCAGCCCCAGCATTTT
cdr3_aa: CASSATGTQPQHF

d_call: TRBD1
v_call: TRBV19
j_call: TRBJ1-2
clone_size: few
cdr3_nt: TGTGCCAGTAGCCCCTCGGACAGGCGGGGCTATGGCTACACCTTC
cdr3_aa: CASSPSDRRGYGYTF

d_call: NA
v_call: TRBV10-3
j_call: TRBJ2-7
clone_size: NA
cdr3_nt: TGTGCCACCCTGGGCGGGATCCTATCCTACGAGCAGTACTTC
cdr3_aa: CATLGGILSYEQYF

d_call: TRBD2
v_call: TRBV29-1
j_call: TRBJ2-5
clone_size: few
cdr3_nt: TGCAGCGTGGGCCTCACGGGGGGGGCCCGGGAGACCCAGTACTTC
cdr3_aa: CSVGLTGGARETQYF

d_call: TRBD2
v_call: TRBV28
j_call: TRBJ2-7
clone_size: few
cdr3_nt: TGTGCCAGCAGTTCCGGGACTAGCGGGGAAAAGATATTCTACGAGCAGTACTTC
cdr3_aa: CASSSGTSGEKIFYEQYF

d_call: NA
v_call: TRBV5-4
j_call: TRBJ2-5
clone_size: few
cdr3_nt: TGTGCCAGCAGCTTACAGGGAGCTGGGGTGGAGACCCAGTACTTC
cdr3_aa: CASSLQGAGVETQYF

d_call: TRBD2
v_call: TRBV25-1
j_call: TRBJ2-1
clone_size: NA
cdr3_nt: TGTGCCAGCAGCCCTAGCGGGGGGGTCTACAATGAGCAGTTCTTC
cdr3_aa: CASSPSGGVYNEQFF

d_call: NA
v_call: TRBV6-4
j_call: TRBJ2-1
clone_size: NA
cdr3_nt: TGTGCCAGCAGTGAGAGGGGCAGATACAATGAGCAGTTCTTC
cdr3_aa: CASSERGRYNEQFF

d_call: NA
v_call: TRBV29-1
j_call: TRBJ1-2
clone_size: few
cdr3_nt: TGCAGCGTTGTACCCGGGACGGCGGATTCTAACTATGGCTACACCTTC
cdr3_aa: CSVVPGTADSNYGYTF

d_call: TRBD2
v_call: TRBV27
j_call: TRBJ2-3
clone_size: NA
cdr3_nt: TGTGCCAGCAGTTTAGGACTAGCGGGGGCCAAGTCGCAGTATTTT
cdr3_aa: CASSLGLAGAKSQYF

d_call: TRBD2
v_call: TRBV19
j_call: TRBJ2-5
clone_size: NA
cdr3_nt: TGTGCCAGTAGTATAGATCTAAAGCAAGGACTAGCGGGGGAACAAGAGACCCAGTACTTC
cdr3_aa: CASSIDLKQGLAGEQETQYF

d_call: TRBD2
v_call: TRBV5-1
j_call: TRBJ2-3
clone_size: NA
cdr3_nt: TGCGCCAGCAGCTTGGATAGCGGGGTACTCACAGATACGCAGTATTTT
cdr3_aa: CASSLDSGVLTDTQYF

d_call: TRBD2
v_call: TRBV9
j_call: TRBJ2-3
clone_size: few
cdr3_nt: TGTGCCAGCAGCGTTAGCGGGGGGGCAGAAGATACGCAGTATTTT
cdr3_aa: CASSVSGGAEDTQYF

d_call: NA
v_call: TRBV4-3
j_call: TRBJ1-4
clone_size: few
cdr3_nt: TGCGCCAGCAGCCCAATCGGACAGTTCAATGAAAAACTGTTTTTT
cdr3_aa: CASSPIGQFNEKLFF

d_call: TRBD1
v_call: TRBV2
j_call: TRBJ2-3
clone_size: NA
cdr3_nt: TGTGCCAGCAGTGACAGGACAGGGCAGACAGATACGCAGTATTTT
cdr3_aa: CASSDRTGQTDTQYF

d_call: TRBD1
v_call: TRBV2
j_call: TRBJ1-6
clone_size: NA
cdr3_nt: TGTGCCAGCAGTCCCGGGACAGGGGGCTGGGATTCACCCCTCCACTTT
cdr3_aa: CASSPGTGGWDSPLHF

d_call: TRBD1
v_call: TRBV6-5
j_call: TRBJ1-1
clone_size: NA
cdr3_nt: TGTGCCAGCAGACCGACAGGGGACACTGAAGCTTTCTTT
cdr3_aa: CASRPTGDTEAFF

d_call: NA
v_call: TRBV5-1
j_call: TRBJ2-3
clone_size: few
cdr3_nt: TGCGCCAGCAGCTTGGCCGTTGGGGGCACAGATACGCAGTATTTT
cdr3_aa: CASSLAVGGTDTQYF

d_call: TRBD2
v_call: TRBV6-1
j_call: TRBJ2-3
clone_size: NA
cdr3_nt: TGTGCCAGCAGTGAAAGCCTAGCGGGCCCTACAGATACGCAGTATTTT
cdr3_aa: CASSESLAGPTDTQYF

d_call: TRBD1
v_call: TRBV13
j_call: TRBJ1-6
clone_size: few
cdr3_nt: TGTGCCAGCAGCTTAGAGTCAGGGGGCGGCTCACCCCTCCACTTT
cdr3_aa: CASSLESGGGSPLHF

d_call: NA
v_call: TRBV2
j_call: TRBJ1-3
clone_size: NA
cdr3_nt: TGTGCCAGCAGTGAGGTGAATGTCCGCAATGGAAACACCATATATTTT
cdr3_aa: CASSEVNVRNGNTIYF

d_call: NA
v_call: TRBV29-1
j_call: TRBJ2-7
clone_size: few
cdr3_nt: TGCAGCGTTGGACAGCGACTCTCCTACGAGCAGTACTTC
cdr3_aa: CSVGQRLSYEQYF

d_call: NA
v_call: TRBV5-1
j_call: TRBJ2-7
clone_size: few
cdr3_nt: TGCGCCAGCAGTATAGGGGATTCCTTACCCTACGAGCAGTACTTC
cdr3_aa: CASSIGDSLPYEQYF

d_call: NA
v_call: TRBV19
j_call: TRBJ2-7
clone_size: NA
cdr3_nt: TGTGCCAGTAGTATGAACTCGGTCAGCCTCTCCTCCGAGCAGTACTTC
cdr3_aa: CASSMNSVSLSSEQYF

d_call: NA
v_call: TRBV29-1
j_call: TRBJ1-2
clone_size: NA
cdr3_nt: TGCAGCGTTGATTTGTCGTCTAACTATGGCTACACCTTC
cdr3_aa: CSVDLSSNYGYTF

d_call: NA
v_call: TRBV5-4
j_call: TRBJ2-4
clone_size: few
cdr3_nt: TGTGCCAGCAGCCCTCCGGGGCAGTCCAAAAACATTCAGTACTTC
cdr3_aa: CASSPPGQSKNIQYF